One sample yielded the 13 T cell receptor beta chains listed below, sequenced in a study of blood T cell repertoires in COVID-19. Sequencing was performed with immunoSEQ multiplex PCR; in TCRdb, only in-frame clones are kept and a portion is missing. Of 200,000 to 250,000 clones in the sample, roughly 89% are singletons; the top ten hold over 2%. Sequencing was done on a sample of peripheral blood. The receptor set was obtained from a man aged 25 to 40 who had recovered from COVID-19.

Comments on this clone: The junction and the germline gene differ at one end; a read error may be behind it. This chain connects TRBV18 to TRBJ1-2; D unclear. The CDR3 is 13 amino acids. Germline V CDR1 and CDR2: KGHSH, LQKENI. CDR3 loop: CASSPLSGGSAHF. Here the CDR3 DNA reads TGTGCCAGCTCACCACTCTCTGGAGGGTCCGCGCATTTC.

The chain recombines TRBV6-1 with TRBJ2-7; 7 bases align to TRBD2. The CDR3 totals 17 residues. Trimming cost V 2 bases and J 2 bases; bases outside gene matches: 12. CDR1 is MNHNS, CDR2 SASEGT, per germline. As DNA, the CDR3 is TGTGCCAGCAGTGAAACGGAGTCGGGGGGTTGGACCTACGAGCAGTACTTC. Its translation is CASSETESGGWTYEQYF.

The CDR3 here is CASSESSELDTQYF. The CDR3 DNA reads TGCGCCAGCAGTGAGTCGTCCGAGCTAGATACGCAGTATTTT. The rearrangement joins TRBV10-1 to TRBJ2-3; D remains unclear. The V end lost 0 bases, the J end lost 5 bases, and 9 bases lay between the germline ends. CDR3 size: 14 residues. Germline CDR1 is WNHNN and CDR2 is SYGVQD (reference sequence).

The chain carries TRBV5-4 and TRBJ2-7; 11 nucleotides agree with TRBD2. Germline values: CDR1 SGHNT, CDR2 YYREEE (reference sequence). The ends lost 4 bases at V and 0 bases at J; junction bases unmatched: 3. CDR3 size: 15 residues. The CDR3 bases are TGTGCCAGCAGCCCAACTAGCGGGGGCTCCTACGAGCAGTACTTC. Translated: CASSPTSGGSYEQYF.

The chain joins TRBV13 to TRBJ2-7, with a tentative D call TRBD2 (7 bases). The length of the CDR3 is 15 residues. Trimming stripped 8 bases from V and 7 bases from J, with 24 bases between. Germline V CDR1 and CDR2: PRHDT, FYEKMQ (reference sequence). CDR3 loop: CASRGAGGLLGEQYF. In DNA form, the CDR3 reads TGTGCCAGCCGGGGGGCCGGGGGTCTTTTGGGAGAGCAGTACTTC.

The rearrangement uses TRBV30 and TRBJ2-7; 9 positions agree with TRBD2. After removal of 2 bases from V and 2 bases from J, the junction contained 7 bases not matched to a gene. Germline assignment: CDR1 GTSNPN and CDR2 SVGIG (reference sequence). The CDR3 totals 15 residues. The CDR3 coding sequence is TGTGCCTGGAGTTTAATAGCGGGGGCACCCTACGAGCAGTACTTC. As protein: CAWSLIAGAPYEQYF.

V gene TRBV5-4 combines with J gene TRBJ2-3; 7 bases are shared with TRBD2. Germline CDR1 is SGHNT and CDR2 is YYREEE (reference sequence). The CDR3 covers 15 residues. After removal of 7 bases from V and 0 bases from J, the junction contained 8 bases not matched to a gene. CDR3 DNA: TGTGCCAGCGGAAGCGGGGTAACAAGCACAGATACGCAGTATTTT. Translating it yields CASGSGVTSTDTQYF.

The CDR3 DNA is TGTGCCAGCAGCTCCCCTATCGACTATGGCTACACCTTC. It is translated as CASSSPIDYGYTF. V is TRBV11-2 and J is TRBJ1-2; no clear D. This CDR3 is built from 13 residues. V was pared by 4 bases and J by 3 bases, with 9 bases between. Germline CDR1 is SGHAT and CDR2 is FQNNGV.

This sequence joins TRBV7-8 and TRBJ1-3, with D perhaps TRBD1 (5 bases). Germline V CDR1 and CDR2: SGHVS, FQNEAQ. V lost 4 bases and J 0 bases, leaving 16 bases between the germline ends. The CDR3 has 17 amino acids. CDR3 coding DNA: TGTGCCAGCAGCTCCTATTTTGCAGGGTTCTCTGGAAACACCATATATTTT. This translates into CASSSYFAGFSGNTIYF. Filled out from reference TRBV7-8 and TRBJ1-3, the complete variable domain reads GAGVSQSPRYKVAKRGQDVALRCDPISGHVSLFWYQQALGQGPEFLTYFQNEAQLDKSGLPSDRFFAERPEGSVSTLKIQRTQQEDSAVYLCASSSYFAGFSGNTIYFGEGSWLTVV.

This clone was seen a single time. The rearrangement uses TRBV9 and TRBJ1-2; no reliable D call. Germline loops: CDR1 SGDLS, CDR2 YYNGEE. The CDR3 is 13 amino acids. V was shortened by 0 bases and J by 2 bases, with 5 bases between the two germline ends. The CDR3 bases are TGTGCCAGCAGCGTAGTAGAGAACTATGGCTACACCTTC. Translation gives CASSVVENYGYTF.

V and J are TRBV24-1 and TRBJ2-5; D possibly corresponds to TRBD2 (6 bases). V lost 3 bases to trimming and J lost 10 bases, with 11 bases between them. The germline V gene has CDR1 KGHDR and CDR2 SFDVKD. This CDR3 comprises 12 residues. This CDR3 reads CATSDRAGGQYF. CDR3 bases: TGTGCCACCAGTGATCGGGCCGGGGGCCAGTACTTC.

The rearrangement links TRBV19 to TRBJ1-4, with 10 bases aligning to TRBD1. Germline V gene data show CDR1 as LNHDA and CDR2 as SQIVND (reference sequence). The CDR3 is 14 residues long. After removal of 8 bases from V and 9 bases from J, the junction contained 9 bases not matched to a gene. CDR3 nucleotides: TGTGCCAGTCGGACAGGGGGGACTGGTCAAAAACTGTTTTTT. Protein product: CASRTGGTGQKLFF.

J is TRBJ1-6 and V is TRBV19, with no clear D. Germline loops: CDR1 LNHDA, CDR2 SQIVND (reference sequence). The V end lost 3 bases, the J end lost 7 bases, and 7 bases lay between the germline ends. CDR3 length: 13 amino acids. This chain's CDR3 is CASSINTNSPLHF. The CDR3 region has the DNA TGTGCCAGTAGTATTAACACCAATTCACCCCTCCACTTT.